The clone carrying this TCR beta chain has more than one count but fewer than ten. Its antigen is not identified. Sequenced by immunoSEQ multiplex PCR; TCRdb stores in-frame clones only, minus some. This sample has about 1.1 million clones, with about four fifths found just once. The sample originates from a study of shared clonotypes between healthy human individuals. Study-level points and caveats: Rarefaction showed that sequencing of sorted subsets was incomplete (despite large depth).

Germline V gene sequence: CDR1 SGHRS, CDR2 YFSETQ. The CDR3 is made up of 15 amino acids. Trimming at V came to 4 bases and at J to 3 bases, leaving 5 bases not matched to a gene. The clonotype originates from a man aged 18 to 30 in good health. Some clones in this sample may be carry-over from other donors' samples. The rearrangement uses TRBV5-1 and TRBJ2-7, with TRBD2 identical over 12 bases. Sequencing was done on a sample of memory CD4+ T cells from PBMCs. The subset is: CD45RA-negative fraction. The CDR3 DNA reads as TGCGCCAGCAGCCGGGGACTAGCGGGCTTCTACGAGCAGTACTTC. Protein sequence: CASSRGLAGFYEQYF.